The clone carrying this TCR beta chain is labeled medium-sized. This entry is derived from a study of neurological immune-mediated disorders. TCRdb itself ran the 5' RACE reads through MiXCR, one entry per CDR3 protein. The profile shows 49,000 or so distinct CDR3 sequences, roughly 4.4% of them singletons. The starting material, 2 million PBMCs stored at -80 C, gave rise to the unsorted libraries. CDR3 length equals 14 residues. In germline, CDR1 is SGHRS, CDR2 YFSETQ. V was pared by 4 bases and J by 5 bases, with 5 bases of the junction left unmatched. The sequence derives from a woman aged 60-70 years with multiple sclerosis. What was sequenced was PBMCs. This chain links TRBV5-1 with TRBJ2-3, with TRBD1 matching over 9 bases. In nucleotides, the CDR3 is TGCGCCAGCAGCGGACAGGGGAGGGGAGATACGCAGTATTTT. Its protein is CASSGQGRGDTQYF.